Sequencing of this TCR beta chain was carried out in a study of blood T cells in healthy people across ages. The study's findings and limits: The study found TCR beta diversity correlated strongly with naive T cell percentage.

Comments on this clonotype: Its antigen is still unknown.

This CDR3 is 16 amino acids long. Trimming cost V 8 bases and J 5 bases, with 24 bases left between them. Germline V gene lookup returns CDR1 MNHNY and CDR2 SVGAGI (reference sequence). Combining a sample-barcoded 5' primer with a J-beta primer mix, a second PCR ran for about 6 to 11 cycles. A template-switch adaptor that had 12 random nucleotides put a tag on each cDNA molecule. Per sample, CDR3-containing paired-end reads numbered at least 2.5 million. TCRdb fed the 5' RACE reads into MiXCR, producing one record per CDR3 protein. The table lists about 640,000 distinct CDR3 sequences, around three fifths of them singletons.

The sequence was obtained from a man between 60 and 75 years old in good health. The sequenced material came from blood. The chain links TRBV6-6 to TRBJ2-5; perhaps TRBD2 as D (6 bases). CDR3 sequence reads: CASALEGAGMGETQYF. For the CDR3, the DNA is TGTGCCAGCGCATTGGAGGGCGCGGGGATGGGGGAGACCCAGTACTTC.